One and the same sample provided the 10 T cell receptor beta chains below, sequenced in a study of a mutant IDH1 vaccine in newly diagnosed glioma. No antigen is known for these receptors. Using immunoSEQ multiplex PCR, the repertoire was profiled, and TCRdb retains in-frame clones only, with some absent. The sample shows 32,000 or so clones, 87% of them seen only once. Documented time point: week 5, during vaccination. Each dose of the vaccine consisted of 300 ug of mutant IDH1 20-mer peptide, with topical imiquimod. This specimen consisted of peripheral blood mononuclear cells (PBMCs), obtained from a glioma patient whose treatment included an IDH1 peptide vaccine. The receptors stem from a woman aged 40-49 years with glioma. Some clones in this sample may be carry-over from other donors' samples.

V usage is TRBV6-6 and J usage is TRBJ1-1; 8 bases are a match to TRBD1. The CDR3 is 14 amino acids. Germline V gene sequence: CDR1 MNHNY, CDR2 SVGAGI (reference sequence). Trimming took 4 bases from V and 4 from J; bases not matched to a gene: 5. The CDR3 bases are TGTGCCAGCAGTTTACAGGGGGATGGCACTGAAGCTTTCTTT. This translates into CASSLQGDGTEAFF.

The J gene is TRBJ2-3, the V gene TRBV5-8; 9 bases line up with TRBD2. The CDR3 length is 15 residues. V trimming: 0 bases; J trimming: 4 bases; junction bases outside the gene matches: 3. In germline, CDR1 is SGHTS, CDR2 YDEGEE. DNA for the CDR3: TGTGCCAGCAGCTTGGGCGGGAGGGCCGCAGATACGCAGTATTTT. Its translation is CASSLGGRAADTQYF.

This clone was picked up a small number of times. V gene TRBV6-6 combines with J gene TRBJ2-1, with TRBD1 as a possible D gene (6 bases). V lost 4 bases, J lost 1 base, and 11 bases lay in between. The CDR3 totals 15 residues. The V gene's germline CDR1 is MNHNY and CDR2 SVGAGI (reference sequence). This CDR3 is CASSLDSPSYNEQFF. The CDR3 DNA sequence: TGTGCCAGCAGTTTGGACAGTCCATCCTACAATGAGCAGTTCTTC.

This clone is labeled as medium-sized (0.01 to 0.1%). The genes are TRBV11-2 and TRBJ2-7; D might be TRBD2 (6 bases). V lost 5 bases, J lost 0 bases, and 17 bases lay in between. Germline assignment: CDR1 SGHAT and CDR2 FQNNGV. This CDR3 spans 16 amino acids. CDR3 sequence reads: CASSPAGLFSSYEQYF. The CDR3 coding sequence is TGTGCCAGCAGCCCGGCGGGACTCTTCAGCTCCTACGAGCAGTACTTC.

The chain has TRBV25-1 and TRBJ2-2, with D unresolved. Looked up from germline, CDR1 is MGHDK and CDR2 is SYGVNS. This CDR3 has 14 amino acids. The V end was cut by 5 bases, the J end by 6 bases, with 13 bases between. As DNA, the CDR3 is TGTGCCAGCAGTACCCTCGTCTGGCCCGGGGAGCTGTTTTTT. Residues: CASSTLVWPGELFF.

This clone was picked up one time. V gene TRBV5-6 combines with J gene TRBJ1-2, with D perhaps matching TRBD1 (5 bases). The CDR3 sequence is 12 residues long. The germline V gene encodes CDR1 SGHDT and CDR2 YYEEEE. V was cut by 5 bases and J by 5 bases, with 10 bases left in between. CDR3 nucleotide sequence: TGTGCCAGCAGGGGGGATCGGTATGGCTACACCTTC. Translated, it gives CASRGDRYGYTF.

The J gene is TRBJ1-1, the V gene TRBV28, with 7 bases that match TRBD1. The CDR3 totals 14 residues. V trimming: 6 bases; J trimming: 4 bases; junction bases outside the gene matches: 8. CDR1 is MDHEN and CDR2 is SYDVKM in the germline V gene. The CDR3 coding sequence is TGTGCCAGCAGCATGGAGGGGGCGGTCACTGAAGCTTTCTTT. It codes for CASSMEGAVTEAFF.

This chain links TRBV30 with TRBJ1-1, with 8 positions matching TRBD1. This CDR3 has 13 amino acids. Germline-derived CDR1 and CDR2 are GTSNPN and SVGIG (reference sequence). V was clipped by 3 bases and J by 4 bases; unmatched bases: 4. The CDR3: CAWRHDRGTEAFF. In DNA, the CDR3 is TGTGCCTGGAGACATGACAGGGGCACTGAAGCTTTCTTT.

In this sample, this clone turned up once. This chain links TRBV7-8 with TRBJ1-1; D is unclear. V lost 3 bases and J 1 base, leaving 9 bases between the germline ends. This CDR3 spans 14 amino acids. Germline V lookup: CDR1 SGHVS, CDR2 FQNEAQ. CDR3: CASSFFPGNTEAFF. In DNA, the CDR3 is TGTGCCAGCAGCTTTTTCCCCGGGAACACTGAAGCTTTCTTT.

The chain joins TRBV6-5 to TRBJ1-1, with D tentatively TRBD1 (5 bases). V lost 6 bases and J lost 4, with 6 bases in between. CDR1 is MNHEY and CDR2 is SVGAGI in the germline V gene. The CDR3 sequence is 11 residues long. Here the CDR3 DNA reads TGTGCCAGCAGGGGGGTCACTGAAGCTTTCTTT. It translates to CASRGVTEAFF.